This T cell receptor (beta chain) was recorded in a study of T cell responses to AZD1222 COVID-19 vaccine. Study-wide results and caveats: The donor cohort was predominantly white British with a female majority, and clonal diversity may have been underestimated.

Trimming left V 5 bases short and J 6 bases short, with 2 bases between. Germline loops: CDR1 SEHNR, CDR2 FQNEAQ (reference sequence). This CDR3 has 10 residues. Produced via immunoSEQ multiplex PCR; TCRdb's table is partial and in-frame only. The table shows about 130,000 clones, with 93% occurring only once. A note on this clone: The target antigen is unknown.

The genes are TRBV7-9 and TRBJ2-1; D ambiguous. The sample here was peripheral blood, taken on day 0 of AZD1222 vaccination. The source is an adult in good health. CDR3 nucleotide sequence: TGTGCCAGCAGCCCCAATGAGCAGTTCTTC. Residues: CASSPNEQFF.